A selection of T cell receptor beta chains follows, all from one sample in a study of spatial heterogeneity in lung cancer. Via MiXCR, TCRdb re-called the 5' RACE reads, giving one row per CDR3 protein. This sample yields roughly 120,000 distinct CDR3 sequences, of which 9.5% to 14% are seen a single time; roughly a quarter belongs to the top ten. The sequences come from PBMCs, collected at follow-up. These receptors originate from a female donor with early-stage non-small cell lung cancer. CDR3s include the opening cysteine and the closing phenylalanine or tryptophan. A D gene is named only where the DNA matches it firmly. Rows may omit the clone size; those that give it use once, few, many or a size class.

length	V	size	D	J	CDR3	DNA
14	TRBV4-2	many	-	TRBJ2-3	CASSQGTSTDTQYF	TGTGCCAGCAGCCAAGGGACTAGCACAGATACGCAGTATTTT
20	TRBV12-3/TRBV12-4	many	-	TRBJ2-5	CASSRTKRGRELKQEETQYF	TGTGCCAGCAGTAGAACCAAACGTGGCCGGGAACTAAAGCAGGAAGAGACCCAGTACTTC
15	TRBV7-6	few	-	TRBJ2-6	CASSLGRGGANVLTF	TGTGCCAGCAGCTTGGGGCGGGGAGGGGCCAACGTCCTGACTTTC
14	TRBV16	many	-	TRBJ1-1	CASSLKWGMTEAFF	TGTGCCAGCAGCCTAAAATGGGGGATGACTGAAGCTTTCTTT
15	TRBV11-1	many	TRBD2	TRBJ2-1	CASSLSSGRSDEQFF	TGTGCCAGCAGCCTCTCTAGCGGGAGGAGCGATGAGCAGTTCTTC
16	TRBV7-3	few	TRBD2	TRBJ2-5	CASSLTGTSKGETQYF	TGTGCCAGCAGCTTAACCGGGACTAGTAAGGGGGAGACCCAGTACTTC
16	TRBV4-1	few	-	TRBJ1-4	CASSFGRLATNEKLFF	TGCGCCAGCAGTTTCGGACGGCTTGCAACTAATGAAAAACTGTTTTTT
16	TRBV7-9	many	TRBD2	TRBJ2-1	CASSPVSGRSFNEQFF	TGTGCCAGCAGCCCGGTTAGCGGGAGATCATTTAATGAGCAGTTCTTC
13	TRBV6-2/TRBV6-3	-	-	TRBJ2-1	CASSNPTSNEQFF	TGTGCCAGCAGTAACCCGACTAGCAATGAGCAGTTCTTC
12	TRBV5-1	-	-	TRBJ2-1	CASSFTSNEQFF	TGCGCCAGCAGCTTTACTAGCAATGAGCAGTTCTTC
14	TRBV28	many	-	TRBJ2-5	CASSLPSPPETQYF	TGTGCCAGCAGTTTACCCAGCCCCCCAGAGACCCAGTACTTC
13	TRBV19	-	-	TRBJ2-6	CASSSTGANVLTF	TGTGCCAGTAGCAGTACTGGGGCCAACGTCCTGACTTTC
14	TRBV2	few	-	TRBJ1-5	CASSELRVNQPQHF	TGTGCCAGCAGTGAACTAAGGGTCAATCAGCCCCAGCATTTT
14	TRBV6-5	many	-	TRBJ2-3	CASGPGSGTDTQYF	TGTGCCAGCGGACCGGGATCCGGCACAGATACGCAGTATTTT
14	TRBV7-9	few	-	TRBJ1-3	CASSLLSSGNTIYF	TGTGCCAGCAGCTTGTTGAGCTCTGGAAACACCATATATTTT
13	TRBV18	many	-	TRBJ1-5	CASSPTANQPQHF	TGTGCCAGCTCACCCACAGCCAATCAGCCCCAGCATTTT
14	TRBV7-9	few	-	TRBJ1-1	CASSFEFSNTEAFF	TGTGCCAGCAGCTTCGAATTTTCTAACACTGAAGCTTTCTTT
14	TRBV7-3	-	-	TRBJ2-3	CASSLISFADTQYF	TGTGCCAGCAGCTTAATTTCCTTCGCAGATACGCAGTATTTT
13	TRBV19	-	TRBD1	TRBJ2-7	CASGGQGAREQYF	TGTGCCAGCGGGGGACAGGGGGCGAGGGAGCAGTACTTC
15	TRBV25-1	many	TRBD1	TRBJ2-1	CASSDWTGIYNEQFF	TGTGCCAGCAGTGATTGGACAGGGATATACAATGAGCAGTTCTTC
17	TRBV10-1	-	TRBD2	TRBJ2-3	CASSDFGLAGDSDTQYF	TGCGCCAGCAGTGATTTCGGGCTAGCGGGAGATTCAGATACGCAGTATTTT
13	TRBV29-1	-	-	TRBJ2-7	CSVAAEGGHEQYF	TGCAGCGTTGCGGCGGAGGGTGGTCACGAGCAGTACTTC
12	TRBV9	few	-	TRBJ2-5	CASSVVEETQYF	TGTGCCAGCAGCGTAGTCGAAGAGACCCAGTACTTC
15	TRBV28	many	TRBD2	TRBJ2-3	CASILGAGGRNTQYF	TGTGCCAGCATCCTGGGAGCGGGAGGAAGAAATACGCAGTATTTT
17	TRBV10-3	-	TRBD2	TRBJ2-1	CAISRPASGLSYNEQFF	TGTGCCATCAGCCGGCCCGCTAGCGGGCTATCCTACAATGAGCAGTTCTTC
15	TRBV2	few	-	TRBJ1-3	CASTLDGYSGNTIYF	TGTGCCAGCACCCTGGACGGATACTCTGGAAACACCATATATTTT
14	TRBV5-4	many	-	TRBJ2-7	CASSWRPRSYEQYF	TGTGCCAGCAGCTGGCGTCCACGGTCCTACGAGCAGTACTTC
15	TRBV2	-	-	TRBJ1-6	CASREGFSYNSPLHF	TGTGCCAGCAGGGAGGGATTCTCCTATAATTCACCCCTCCACTTT
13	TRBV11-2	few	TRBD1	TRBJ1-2	CASSFPDRAGYTF	TGTGCCAGCAGCTTTCCCGACAGGGCCGGCTACACCTTC
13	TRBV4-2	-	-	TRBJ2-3	CASSQVPWDTQYF	TGTGCCAGCAGCCAAGTGCCCTGGGATACGCAGTATTTT
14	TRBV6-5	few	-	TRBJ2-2	CASTRSYNTGELFF	TGTGCCAGCACTAGAAGTTACAACACCGGGGAGCTGTTTTTT
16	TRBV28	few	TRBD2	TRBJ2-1	CASTLPGTSGYNEQFF	TGTGCCAGCACCCTTCCCGGGACTAGCGGTTACAATGAGCAGTTCTTC
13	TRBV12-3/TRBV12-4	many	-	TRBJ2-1	CASRRDLYNEQFF	TGTGCCAGCAGACGGGACTTATACAATGAGCAGTTCTTC
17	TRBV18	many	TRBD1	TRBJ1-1	CASSPLTRGGADTEAFF	TGTGCCAGCTCACCACTCACCAGGGGGGGGGCGGACACTGAAGCTTTCTTT
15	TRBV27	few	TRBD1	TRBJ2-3	CASSWGGQGTDTQYF	TGTGCCAGCAGTTGGGGGGGACAGGGTACAGATACGCAGTATTTT
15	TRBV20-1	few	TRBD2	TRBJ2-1	CSARRGLAGNNEQFF	TGCAGTGCTAGACGGGGACTAGCGGGGAACAATGAGCAGTTCTTC
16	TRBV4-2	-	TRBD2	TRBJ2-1	CASSQDVAGGYNEQFF	TGTGCCAGCAGCCAAGATGTAGCGGGAGGGTACAATGAGCAGTTCTTC